This T cell receptor (beta chain) was observed in a study of T cell changes during pregnancy in multiple sclerosis. TCRdb's table, derived via immunoSEQ multiplex PCR, lists solely in-frame clones and lacks some. Among about 80,000 clones listed, 92% were seen once. In germline, CDR1 is SGDLS, CDR2 YYNGEE. CDR3 size: 14 residues. With 1 base removed from V and 0 bases from J, the gap between germline ends came to 5 bases. The chain employs TRBV9 and TRBJ1-3, with D hard to call. Sequenced here: peripheral blood, sampled before pregnancy. The sequence was collected from a female donor with multiple sclerosis, enrolled in a pregnancy study. CDR3 nucleotides: TGTGCCAGCAGCGTAACTAACTCTGGAAACACCATATATTTT. This translates into CASSVTNSGNTIYF.